These 7 T cell receptor beta chains came from one sample sequenced in a study of cytomegalovirus exposure and HLA in healthy donors. This PCR relied on a set of 60 Vbeta primers and 13 Jbeta primers. Data came from immunoSEQ multiplex PCR; TCRdb stores just in-frame clones and leaves some out. Seen here are fewer than 110,000 clones, around 77% observed once, and the top ten hold about 2%. The sample was PBMCs. These receptors were taken from a man in his late teens or twenties in good health and CMV-seronegative.

This chain joins TRBV5-8 and TRBJ1-5; 8 nucleotides line up with TRBD1. The germline CDR1 and CDR2 sequences are SGHTS and YDEGEE. The trim removed 4 bases at V and 2 bases at J, leaving 11 bases unmatched. There are 17 residues in the CDR3. The DNA for the CDR3 is TGTGCCAGCAGCCCTTCCTGGGGGGGACAGGGCAATCAGCCCCAGCATTTT. It specifies CASSPSWGGQGNQPQHF.

This chain uses TRBV5-4 with TRBJ2-3; perhaps TRBD2 as D (6 bases). CDR1 and CDR2 from the germline V gene are SGHNT and YYREEE (reference sequence). Trimming stripped 5 bases from V and 3 bases from J, with 16 bases between. The CDR3 consists of 15 residues. CDR3 protein: CASRRAGLKTDTQYF. CDR3 bases: TGTGCCAGCAGGCGGGCAGGACTAAAAACAGATACGCAGTATTTT.

This clone was observed a handful of times. The gene calls are TRBV10-3 and TRBJ1-1; tentative D call: TRBD1 (5 bases). The CDR3 extends over 11 amino acids. CDR1 and CDR2 (germline): ENHRY, SYGVKD. The CDR3 loop is CAIRGTDEAFF. The DNA for the CDR3 is TGTGCGATTCGGGGGACGGATGAAGCTTTCTTT.

This clone was observed a few times. This chain links TRBV27 with TRBJ1-1; D uncertain. CDR1 and CDR2 (germline): MNHEY, SMNVEV (reference sequence). V was pared by 0 bases and J by 3 bases, with 17 bases between. This CDR3 contains 17 residues. CDR3 sequence reads: CASSLSFRFPLDTEAFF. The CDR3 DNA reads TGTGCCAGCAGTTTATCCTTCCGATTCCCCTTAGACACTGAAGCTTTCTTT.

This chain joins TRBV19 and TRBJ2-3, with TRBD2 identical over 13 bases. CDR1 and CDR2 (germline): LNHDA, SQIVND (reference sequence). The CDR3 totals 16 residues. Unmatched junction bases numbered 5, after V lost 4 bases and J lost 4 bases. The CDR3 spells CASSTPGLAGSDTQYF. The CDR3 coding sequence is TGTGCCAGTAGTACCCCGGGACTAGCGGGGTCAGATACGCAGTATTTT. Variable domain in full (rest from reference TRBV19 and TRBJ2-3): DGGITQSPKYLFRKEGQNVTLSCEQNLNHDAMYWYRQDPGQGLRLIYYSQIVNDFQKGDIAEGYSVSREKKESFPLTVTSAQKNPTAFYLCASSTPGLAGSDTQYFGPGTRLTVL.

The chain combines TRBV29-1 with TRBJ2-3; the match to TRBD2 covers 13 bases. J was trimmed by 0 bases and V by 6 bases; bases with no gene match: 15. The germline gives CDR1 SQVTM, CDR2 ANQGSEA. The CDR3 has 19 residues. This CDR3 reads CSVKGLAGSAIASTDTQYF. DNA of the CDR3: TGCAGCGTCAAGGGACTAGCGGGGTCGGCTATCGCTAGCACAGATACGCAGTATTTT.

The V gene is TRBV7-2, the J gene TRBJ1-1; weak D call: TRBD1 (5 bases). CDR3 size: 14 residues. The germline V and J ends were trimmed by 1 base and 5 bases, with 11 bases remaining between them. CDR1 SGHTA and CDR2 FQGNSA come from the germline V gene. The CDR3 region is CASSLEEGLTEAFF. The DNA for the CDR3 is TGTGCCAGCAGCTTAGAGGAGGGGTTGACTGAAGCTTTCTTT.